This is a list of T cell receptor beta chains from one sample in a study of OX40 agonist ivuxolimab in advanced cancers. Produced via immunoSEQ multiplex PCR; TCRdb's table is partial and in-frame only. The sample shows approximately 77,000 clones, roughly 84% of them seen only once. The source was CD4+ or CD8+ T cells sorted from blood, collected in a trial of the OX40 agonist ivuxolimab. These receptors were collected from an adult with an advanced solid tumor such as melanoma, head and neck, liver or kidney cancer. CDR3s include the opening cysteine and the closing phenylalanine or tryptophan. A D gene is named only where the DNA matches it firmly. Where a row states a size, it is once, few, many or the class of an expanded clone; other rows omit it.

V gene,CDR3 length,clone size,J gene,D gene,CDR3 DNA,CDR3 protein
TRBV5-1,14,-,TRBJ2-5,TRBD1,TGCGCCAGCAGCTTGCCCGACAGGGCAGAGACCCAGTACTTC,CASSLPDRAETQYF
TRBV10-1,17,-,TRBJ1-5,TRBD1,TGCGCCAGTGTTCCGGGACAGGGCCGATATAGCAATCAGCCCCAGCATTTT,CASVPGQGRYSNQPQHF
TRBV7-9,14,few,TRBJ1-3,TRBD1,TGTGCCAGCAGCCGTACAGGGGCCGGAAACACCATATATTTT,CASSRTGAGNTIYF
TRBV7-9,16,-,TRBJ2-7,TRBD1,TGTGCCAGCAGCTTTCGACAGGGGAGCAGTTTGTACGAGCAGTACTTC,CASSFRQGSSLYEQYF
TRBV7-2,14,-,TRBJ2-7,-,TGTGCCAGCAGCTTAGTCGAGGGACTCTACGAGCAGTACTTC,CASSLVEGLYEQYF
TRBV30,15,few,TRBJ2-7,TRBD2,TGTGCCTGGAGTCCCTCGGGACTAGCGGTTTACGAGCAGTACTTC,CAWSPSGLAVYEQYF
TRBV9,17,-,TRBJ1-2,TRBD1,TGTGCCAGCAGCGGAGATCCCGGGACAGGCCTTAACTATGGCTACACCTTC,CASSGDPGTGLNYGYTF
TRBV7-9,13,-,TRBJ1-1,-,TGTGCCAGCAGCTTAATCGGTAACACTGAAGCTTTCTTT,CASSLIGNTEAFF
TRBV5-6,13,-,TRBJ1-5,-,TGTGCCAGCAGCTTGGGTCCTGATCAGCCCCAGCATTTT,CASSLGPDQPQHF
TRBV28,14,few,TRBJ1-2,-,TGTGCCAGCAGTACCCTTCAGGGCCGGTATGGCTACACCTTC,CASSTLQGRYGYTF
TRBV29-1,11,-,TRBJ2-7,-,TGCAGCGTGGCGGACAATTACGAGCAGTACTTC,CSVADNYEQYF
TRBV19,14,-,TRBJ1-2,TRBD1,TGTGCCAGTAGCGGACAGGGGGCGTTCTATGGCTACACCTTC,CASSGQGAFYGYTF
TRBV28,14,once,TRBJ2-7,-,TGTGCCATCCTGACGGGAGCTCCCCGCTACGAGCAGTACTTC,CAILTGAPRYEQYF
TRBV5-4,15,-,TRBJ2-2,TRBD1,TGTGCCAGCAGCGGGACAGGGGGGGGCACCGGGGAGCTGTTTTTT,CASSGTGGGTGELFF
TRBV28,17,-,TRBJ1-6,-,TGTGCCAGCAGTTTAGGGGGGCTACCGGAGGGGAATTCACCCCTCCACTTT,CASSLGGLPEGNSPLHF
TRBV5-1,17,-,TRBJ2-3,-,TGCGCCAGCAGCTTGGCCAGTCGAGGACTATACACAGATACGCAGTATTTT,CASSLASRGLYTDTQYF
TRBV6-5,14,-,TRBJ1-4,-,TGTGCCAGCAGGCCTTGGGCCAGTCGTGAAAAACTGTTTTTT,CASRPWASREKLFF
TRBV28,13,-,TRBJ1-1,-,TGTGCCAGCAGTTTCCCGGGACACGATGAAGCTTTCTTT,CASSFPGHDEAFF
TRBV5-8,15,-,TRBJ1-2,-,TGTGCCAGCAGCTTGGATCCGGGGAGAGACTATGGCTACACCTTC,CASSLDPGRDYGYTF
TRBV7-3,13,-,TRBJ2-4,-,TGTGCCAGCAGCTTAATGCAGGGAAACATTCAGTACTTC,CASSLMQGNIQYF
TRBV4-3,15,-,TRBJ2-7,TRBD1,TGCGCCAGCAGCCAAGGGACAGGGTTAACCTACGAGCAGTACTTC,CASSQGTGLTYEQYF
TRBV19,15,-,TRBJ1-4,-,TGTGCCAGTAGCGATCGGATCCGGGTGAATGAAAAACTGTTTTTT,CASSDRIRVNEKLFF
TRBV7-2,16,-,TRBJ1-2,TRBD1,TGTGCCAGCAGCTTATATGGGCAGGGGGTAGACTATGGCTACACCTTC,CASSLYGQGVDYGYTF
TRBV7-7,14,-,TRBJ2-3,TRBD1,TGTGCTAGCAGCTTTACAGGGGGCACAGATACGCAGTATTTT,CASSFTGGTDTQYF
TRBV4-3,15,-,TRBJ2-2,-,TGCGCCAGCAGCCAAGTGCTCCCGGGGACAGGGGAGCTGTTTTTT,CASSQVLPGTGELFF
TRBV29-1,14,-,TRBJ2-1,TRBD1,TGCAGCGTCGAACAGACAGGGGGCCTAGATGAGCAGTTCTTC,CSVEQTGGLDEQFF
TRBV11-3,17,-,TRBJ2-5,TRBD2,TGTGCCAGCAGCTTAGGACTAGCGGGAGACAGAGGGGAGACCCAGTACTTC,CASSLGLAGDRGETQYF
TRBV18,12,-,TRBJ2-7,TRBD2,TGTGCCAGCTCACGGGGAGGGATCGAGCAGTACTTC,CASSRGGIEQYF
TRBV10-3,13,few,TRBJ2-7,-,TGTGCCACCAGAGACAGGCTCTCCTACGAGCAGTACTTC,CATRDRLSYEQYF
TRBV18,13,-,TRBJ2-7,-,TGTGCCAGCTCACCTCCAGGGCGGGACGAGCAGTACTTC,CASSPPGRDEQYF
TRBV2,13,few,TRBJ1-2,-,TGTGCCAGCAGTCCGGGACCTCGCTATGGCTACACCTTC,CASSPGPRYGYTF
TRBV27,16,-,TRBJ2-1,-,TGTGCCAGCAGTTTATTCCCAGGTAGCTCCTACAATGAGCAGTTCTTC,CASSLFPGSSYNEQFF
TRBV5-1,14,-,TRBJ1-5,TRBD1,TGCGCCAGCAGCTCAGGGACAGGGAAACAGCCCCAGCATTTT,CASSSGTGKQPQHF
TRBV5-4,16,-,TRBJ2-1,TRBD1,TGTGCCAGCAGCCCAGGGGGCGCGAACTCCTACAATGAGCAGTTCTTC,CASSPGGANSYNEQFF
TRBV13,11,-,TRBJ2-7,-,TGTGCCAGCAGCCCCTACACGGAGCAGTACTTC,CASSPYTEQYF
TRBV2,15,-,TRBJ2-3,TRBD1,TGTGCCAGCAGTGGGGGACAGGGTAGCACAGATACGCAGTATTTT,CASSGGQGSTDTQYF
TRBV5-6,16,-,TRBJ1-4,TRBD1,TGTGCCAGCAGCTCTGACAGGGGGCTTTCTAATGAAAAACTGTTTTTT,CASSSDRGLSNEKLFF
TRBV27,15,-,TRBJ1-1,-,TGTGCCAGCAGTTCCCTGGACTTTGGGAACACTGAAGCTTTCTTT,CASSSLDFGNTEAFF
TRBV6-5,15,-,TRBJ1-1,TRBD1,TGTGCCAGCAGCGCCGGGACAGGGGGCTCCTCTGAAGCTTTCTTT,CASSAGTGGSSEAFF
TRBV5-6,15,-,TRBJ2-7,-,TGTGCCAGCAGCCCTCTGTGGCGGGGAGTGGGGGAGCAGTACTTC,CASSPLWRGVGEQYF
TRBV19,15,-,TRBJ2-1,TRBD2,TGTGCCAGTAGTATTCCAGGGACTAGGAGCTATGAGCAGTTCTTC,CASSIPGTRSYEQFF
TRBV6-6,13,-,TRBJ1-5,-,TGTGCCAGCAGTCTCCGGACGGGTCAGCCCCAGCATTTT,CASSLRTGQPQHF
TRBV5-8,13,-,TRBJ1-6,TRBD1,TGTGCCAGCAGCCTTACAGGGGGTTCACCCCTCCACTTT,CASSLTGGSPLHF
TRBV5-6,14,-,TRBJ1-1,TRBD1,TGTGCCAGCAGCTTTGGGACAGGCCACACTGAAGCTTTCTTT,CASSFGTGHTEAFF
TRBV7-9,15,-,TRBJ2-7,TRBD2,TGTGCCAGCAGCACGAGCGGGGGGCCCCTCTACGAGCAGTACTTC,CASSTSGGPLYEQYF
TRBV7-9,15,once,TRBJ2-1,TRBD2,TGTGCCAGCAGCTTAGATAGCGGGAGGGCCAATGAGCAGTTCTTC,CASSLDSGRANEQFF
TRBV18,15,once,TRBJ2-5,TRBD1,TGTGCCAGCTCACCTGGGGACAGGGGGGAAGAGACCCAGTACTTC,CASSPGDRGEETQYF
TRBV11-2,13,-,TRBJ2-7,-,TGTGCCAGCAGCTCAGGAGGGGCCTACGAGCAGTACTTC,CASSSGGAYEQYF
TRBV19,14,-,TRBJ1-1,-,TGTGCCAGTAGTATAGTTTCGAGGGACACTGAAGCTTTCTTT,CASSIVSRDTEAFF
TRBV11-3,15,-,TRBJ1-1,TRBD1,TGTGCCAGCAGCCCCCGGACAGGTCAGAACACTGAAGCTTTCTTT,CASSPRTGQNTEAFF
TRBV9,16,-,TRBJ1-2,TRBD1,TGTGCCAGCAGCCCCTACGGACCGACAGGGAACTATGGCTACACCTTC,CASSPYGPTGNYGYTF
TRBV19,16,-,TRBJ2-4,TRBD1,TGTGCCAGTAGTACCCGGGACAGAGGAGCCAAAAACATTCAGTACTTC,CASSTRDRGAKNIQYF
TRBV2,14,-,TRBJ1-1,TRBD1,TGTGCCAGCATTAGACAGGGAGGCGGCACTGAAGCTTTCTTT,CASIRQGGGTEAFF
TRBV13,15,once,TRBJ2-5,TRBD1,TGTGCCAGCAGCATGGGACAGGGGTTCCAAGAGACCCAGTACTTC,CASSMGQGFQETQYF
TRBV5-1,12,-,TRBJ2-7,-,TGCGCCAGCAGACTGGGAGGGGGCGAGCAGTACTTC,CASRLGGGEQYF
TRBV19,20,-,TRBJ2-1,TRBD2,TGTGCCAGTAGTCCCTTTTGGGACTCCAATCAAGCGGGAAGCTACAATGAGCAGTTCTTC,CASSPFWDSNQAGSYNEQFF
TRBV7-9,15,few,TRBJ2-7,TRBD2,TGTGCCAGCAGCTGGACTAGCGGGAGTCTAAGCGAGCAGTACTTC,CASSWTSGSLSEQYF